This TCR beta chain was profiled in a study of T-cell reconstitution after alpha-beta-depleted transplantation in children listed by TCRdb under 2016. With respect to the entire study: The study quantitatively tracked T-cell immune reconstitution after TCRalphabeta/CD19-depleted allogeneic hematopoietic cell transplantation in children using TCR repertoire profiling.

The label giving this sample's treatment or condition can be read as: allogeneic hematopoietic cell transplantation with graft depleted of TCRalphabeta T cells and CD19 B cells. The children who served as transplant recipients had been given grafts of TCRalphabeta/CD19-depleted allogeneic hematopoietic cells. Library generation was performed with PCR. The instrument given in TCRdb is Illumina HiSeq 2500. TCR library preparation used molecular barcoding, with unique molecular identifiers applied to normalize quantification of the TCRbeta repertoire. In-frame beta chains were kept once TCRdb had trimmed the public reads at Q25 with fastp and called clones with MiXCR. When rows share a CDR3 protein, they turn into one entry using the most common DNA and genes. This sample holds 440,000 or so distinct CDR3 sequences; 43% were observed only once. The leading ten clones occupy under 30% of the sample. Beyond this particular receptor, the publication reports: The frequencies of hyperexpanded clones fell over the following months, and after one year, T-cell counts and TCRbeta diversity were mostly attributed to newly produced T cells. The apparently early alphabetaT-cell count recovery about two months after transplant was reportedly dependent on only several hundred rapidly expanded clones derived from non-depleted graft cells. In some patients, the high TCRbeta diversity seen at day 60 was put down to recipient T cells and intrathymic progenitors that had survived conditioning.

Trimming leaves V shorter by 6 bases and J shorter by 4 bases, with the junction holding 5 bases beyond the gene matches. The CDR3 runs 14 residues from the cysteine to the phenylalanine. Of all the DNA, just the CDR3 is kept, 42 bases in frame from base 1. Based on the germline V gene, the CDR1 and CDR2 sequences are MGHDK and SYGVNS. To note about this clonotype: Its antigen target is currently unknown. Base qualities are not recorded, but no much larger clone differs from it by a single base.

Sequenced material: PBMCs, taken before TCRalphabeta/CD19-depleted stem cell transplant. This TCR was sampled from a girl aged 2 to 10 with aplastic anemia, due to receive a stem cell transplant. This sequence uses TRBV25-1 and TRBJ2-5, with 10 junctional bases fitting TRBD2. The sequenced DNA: TGTGCCAGCAGGCAGCGGGAGGGACCAGAGACCCAGTACTTC. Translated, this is CASRQREGPETQYF.